The 12 T cell receptor beta chains listed next were all sequenced from one sample in a study of metastatic and nonmetastatic thyroid tumors. Every patient was untreated before thyroid surgery. Through MiXCR, TCRdb re-clonotyped the PCR reads. This sample has roughly 8,400 clones, with approximately 33% found just once. Sequencing was carried out using tumor tissue. Source of these receptors: a female donor with papillary thyroid cancer or a benign thyroid nodule (not recorded which). Some clones in this sample may be carry-over from other donors' samples.

By frequency in the sample, this clone is medium-sized (0.01 to 0.1%). The genes are TRBV7-6 and TRBJ2-5, with 8 positions matching TRBD1. The CDR3 loop spans 15 amino acids. After removal of 7 bases from V and 0 bases from J, the junction contained 7 bases not matched to a gene. Germline values: CDR1 SGHVS, CDR2 FNYEAQ. In DNA form, the CDR3 reads TGTGCCAGCACCCCCTGGACAGGGAACCAAGAGACCCAGTACTTC. Protein sequence: CASTPWTGNQETQYF.

The rearrangement joins TRBV5-1 to TRBJ2-1; perhaps TRBD2 as D (5 bases). V was pared by 0 bases and J by 1 base, with 11 bases between. The germline V gene has CDR1 SGHRS and CDR2 YFSETQ. CDR3 length: 16 amino acids. DNA of the CDR3: TGCGCCAGCAGCTTGGCCGGCGGGCCTTCCTACAATGAGCAGTTCTTC. Translating it yields CASSLAGGPSYNEQFF.

The V gene is TRBV20-1, the J gene TRBJ1-6; no firm D call. The germline V and J ends were trimmed by 4 bases and 7 bases, with 11 bases remaining between them. CDR1 DFQATT and CDR2 SNEGSKA come from the germline V gene (reference sequence). CDR3 length: 13 residues. This CDR3 reads CSAMRVTNSPLHF. The CDR3 DNA reads TGCAGTGCTATGCGGGTTACGAATTCACCCCTCCACTTT.

The gene calls are TRBV7-2 and TRBJ2-1, with a tentative D call TRBD1 (5 bases). Per germline, CDR1 SGHTA and CDR2 FQGNSA. This CDR3 contains 13 residues. The germline V and J ends were trimmed by 5 bases and 6 bases, with 11 bases remaining between them. CDR3 protein: CASSTQGGNEQFF. The CDR3 DNA sequence: TGTGCCAGCAGCACCCAGGGTGGCAATGAGCAGTTCTTC.

In its sample, this clone was seen many times. The chain uses TRBV6-1 and TRBJ1-2; D gene ambiguous. This CDR3 comprises 12 residues. Trimming removed 5 bases from V and 8 bases from J, with 12 bases in between. Germline CDR1 MNHNS, CDR2 SASEGT. The CDR3 loop reads CASSPRGFGYTF. The CDR3, as DNA: TGTGCCAGCAGTCCCCGAGGGTTCGGCTACACCTTC.

This clone was picked up one time. V usage is TRBV7-2 and J usage is TRBJ2-6, with D uncertain. CDR1 SGHTA and CDR2 FQGNSA come from the germline V gene. V was trimmed by 3 bases and J by 0 bases, leaving 15 bases between them. This CDR3 has 18 residues. The DNA of the CDR3 is TGTGCCAGCAGCTTGGCGGTGGTGGGATACTCTGGGGCCAACGTCCTGACTTTC. This codes for CASSLAVVGYSGANVLTF. Combining the CDR3 with reference TRBV7-2 and TRBJ2-6 gives the whole variable domain GAGVSQSPSNKVTEKGKDVELRCDPISGHTALYWYRQSLGQGLEFLIYFQGNSAPDKSGLPSDRFSAERTGGSVSTLTIQRTQQEDSAVYLCASSLAVVGYSGANVLTFGAGSRLTVL.

This clone is medium-sized (0.01 to 0.1%) in the sample. The chain is built from TRBV30 and TRBJ2-1, with D perhaps matching TRBD2 (6 bases). Looked up from germline, CDR1 is GTSNPN and CDR2 is SVGIG (reference sequence). V lost 0 bases and J 1 base, leaving 10 bases between the germline ends. The CDR3 is 15 residues long. CDR3 region: CAWSVLGSSYNEQFF. CDR3 in DNA: TGTGCCTGGAGTGTACTCGGGAGTTCCTACAATGAGCAGTTCTTC.

The chain couples TRBV11-3 to TRBJ2-5, with D hard to call. The CDR3 is made up of 13 amino acids. The germline V and J ends were trimmed by 5 bases and 1 base, with 8 bases remaining between them. Per germline, CDR1 SGHNT and CDR2 YENEEA. CDR3 protein: CASSVRSQETQYF. CDR3 in DNA: TGTGCCAGCAGCGTTCGCAGCCAAGAGACCCAGTACTTC.

The chain joins TRBV5-1 to TRBJ1-6; perhaps TRBD1 as D (5 bases). The CDR3 sequence is 15 residues long. Germline V gives CDR1 SGHRS, CDR2 YFSETQ. Trimming cost V 4 bases and J 8 bases, with 16 bases left between them. CDR3 coding DNA: TGCGCCAGCAGCACGGATGGGACGGATTATTCACCCCTCCACTTT. Its protein product is CASSTDGTDYSPLHF. Supplemented by reference TRBV5-1 and TRBJ1-6, the full variable domain reads KAGVTQTPRYLIKTRGQQVTLSCSPISGHRSVSWYQQTPGQGLQFLFEYFSETQRNKGNFPGRFSGRQFSNSRSEMNVSTLELGDSALYLCASSTDGTDYSPLHFGNGTRLTVT.

The rearrangement links TRBV4-2 to TRBJ1-3; tentatively, D is TRBD1 (6 bases). Trimming left V 1 base short and J 2 bases short, with 9 bases between. CDR1 is LGHNA and CDR2 is YNFKEQ in the germline V gene. The CDR3 length is 15 residues. The DNA of the CDR3 is TGTGCCAGCAGCCAAGGGGCAGGGGCTGGAAACACCATATATTTT. Its translation: CASSQGAGAGNTIYF.

The chain carries TRBV11-2 and TRBJ2-7; tentative D call: TRBD1 (5 bases). Trimming cost V 2 bases and J 2 bases, with 10 bases left between them. CDR3 length: 14 amino acids. Germline CDR1 SGHAT, CDR2 FQNNGV. In nucleotides, the CDR3 is TGTGCCAGCAGCTTAACGGACAACACCTACGAGCAGTACTTC. Protein sequence: CASSLTDNTYEQYF.

The chain couples TRBV27 to TRBJ1-6; the D is unclear. Trimming cost V 6 bases and J 4 bases, with 13 bases left between them. This CDR3 region has 15 residues. Germline lookup yields CDR1 MNHEY and CDR2 SMNVEV (reference sequence). The DNA of the CDR3 is TGTGCCAGCAGATCGAGGCATGGTTATAATTCACCCCTCCACTTT. It encodes CASRSRHGYNSPLHF.